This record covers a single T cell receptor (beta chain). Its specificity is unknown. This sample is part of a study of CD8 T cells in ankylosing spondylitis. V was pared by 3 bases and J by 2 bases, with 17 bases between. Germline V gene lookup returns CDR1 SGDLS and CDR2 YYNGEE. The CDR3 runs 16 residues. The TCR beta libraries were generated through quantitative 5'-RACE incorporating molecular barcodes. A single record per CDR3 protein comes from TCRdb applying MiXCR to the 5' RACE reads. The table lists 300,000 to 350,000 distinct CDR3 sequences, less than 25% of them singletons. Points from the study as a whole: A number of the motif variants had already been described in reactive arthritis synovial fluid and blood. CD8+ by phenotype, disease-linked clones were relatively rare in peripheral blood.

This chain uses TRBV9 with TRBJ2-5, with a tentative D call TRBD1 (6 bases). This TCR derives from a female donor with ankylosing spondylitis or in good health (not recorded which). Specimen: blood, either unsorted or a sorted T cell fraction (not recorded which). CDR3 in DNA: TGTGCCAGCAGCGGGGTGAGGGGGAGAGGGCAAGAGACCCAGTACTTC. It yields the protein CASSGVRGRGQETQYF.